This TCR beta chain appears in the sequencing data of a study of blood T cell repertoires in COVID-19. Study background: Samples of COVID-19 (acute and convalescent) were obtained from the United States, Italy and Spain. T cells, B-cell-depleted T cells, or PBMCs provided the cDNA or gDNA that served as material.

Germline V gene data show CDR1 as SEHNR and CDR2 as FQNEAQ (reference sequence). J lost 10 bases, V lost 2 bases, and 20 bases had no gene match. The length of the CDR3 is 18 residues. How the authors handled the data: Amplification from reference gene primers served as the basis for estimated nucleated cell counts. The data were produced by immunoSEQ multiplex PCR, yet TCRdb's version contains in-frame clones alone and is incomplete. V, J and clone size are taken as reported in that table, and D and trimming were inferred from the DNA itself. The table records under 95,000 clones, about 83% of them present only once.

The sample consisted of peripheral blood. The TCR originated in a woman in her 70s with acute or convalescent COVID-19. The J gene is TRBJ2-4, the V gene TRBV7-9; 7 nucleotides align to TRBD2. The chain's CDR3 is CASSLSSWGGRINPIQYF. DNA for the CDR3: TGTGCCAGCAGCTTATCATCTTGGGGGGGACGGATTAACCCGATTCAGTACTTC.